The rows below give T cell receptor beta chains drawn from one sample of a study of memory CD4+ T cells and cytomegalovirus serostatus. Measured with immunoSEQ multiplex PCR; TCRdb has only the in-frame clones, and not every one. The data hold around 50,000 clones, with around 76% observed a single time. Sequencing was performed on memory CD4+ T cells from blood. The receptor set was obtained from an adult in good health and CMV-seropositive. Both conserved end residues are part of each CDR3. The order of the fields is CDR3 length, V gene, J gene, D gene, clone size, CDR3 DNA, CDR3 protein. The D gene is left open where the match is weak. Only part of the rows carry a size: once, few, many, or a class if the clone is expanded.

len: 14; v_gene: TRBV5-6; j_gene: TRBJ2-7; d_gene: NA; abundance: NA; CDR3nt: TGTGCCAGCACCACACTACAGTTTGGCTACGAGCAGTACTTC; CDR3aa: CASTTLQFGYEQYF
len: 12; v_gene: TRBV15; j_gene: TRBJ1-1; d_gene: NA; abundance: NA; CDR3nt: TGTGCCACCAGCATGGGATTCGGGCTAGCTTTCTTT; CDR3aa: CATSMGFGLAFF
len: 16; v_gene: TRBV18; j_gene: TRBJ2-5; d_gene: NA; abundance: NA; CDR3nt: TGTGCCAGCTCACTGAACCAAGCCAGAGATCAAGAGACCCAGTACTTC; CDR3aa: CASSLNQARDQETQYF
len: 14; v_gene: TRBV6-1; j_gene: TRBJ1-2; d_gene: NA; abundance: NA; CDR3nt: TGTGCCAGCAGTGAAATTCTGGTTGCGGGCGGCTACACCTTC; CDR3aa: CASSEILVAGGYTF
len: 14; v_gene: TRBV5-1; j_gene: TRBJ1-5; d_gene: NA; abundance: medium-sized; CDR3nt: TGCGCCAGCAGCTTCTCGGGGTTGAGTCAGCCCCAGCATTTT; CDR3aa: CASSFSGLSQPQHF
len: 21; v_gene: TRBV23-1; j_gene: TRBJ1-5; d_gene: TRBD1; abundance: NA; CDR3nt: TGCGCCAGCAGTCAGGACCGTGGACAGGATAAGATTCGTACCCTTAATCAGCCCCAGCATTTT; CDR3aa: CASSQDRGQDKIRTLNQPQHF
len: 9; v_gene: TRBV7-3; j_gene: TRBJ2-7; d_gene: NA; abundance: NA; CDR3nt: TGTGCCAGCTCCTACGAGCAGTACTTC; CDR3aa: CASSYEQYF
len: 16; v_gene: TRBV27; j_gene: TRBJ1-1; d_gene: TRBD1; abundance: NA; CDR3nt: TGTGCCAGCAGTTTCAGAGGGGCAGGGGGGGCCACTGAAGCTTTCTTT; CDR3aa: CASSFRGAGGATEAFF
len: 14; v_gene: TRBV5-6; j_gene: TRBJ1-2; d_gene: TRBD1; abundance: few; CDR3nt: TGTGCCAGCAGCCGTATACAGGGGGTTTATGGCTACACCTTC; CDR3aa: CASSRIQGVYGYTF
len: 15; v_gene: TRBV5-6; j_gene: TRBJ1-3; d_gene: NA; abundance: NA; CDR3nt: TGTGCCAGCAGCTTAGGGAGGACCTCTGGAAACACCATATATTTT; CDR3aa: CASSLGRTSGNTIYF
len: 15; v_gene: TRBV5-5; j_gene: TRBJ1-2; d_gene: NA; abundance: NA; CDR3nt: TGTGCCAGCAGCTTGGTTTTCCAGGGGCGCATTGGCTACACCTTC; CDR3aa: CASSLVFQGRIGYTF
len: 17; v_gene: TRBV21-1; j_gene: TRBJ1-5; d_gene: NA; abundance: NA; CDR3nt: TGTGCCAGCAGCGTCCGGGACAGGGGATTGGTGCGTCAGCCCCAGCATTTT; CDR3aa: CASSVRDRGLVRQPQHF
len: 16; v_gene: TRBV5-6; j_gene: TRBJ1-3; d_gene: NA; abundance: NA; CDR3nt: TGTGCCAGCAGCTTACTACAGGATAGCTCTGGAAACACCATATATTTT; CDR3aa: CASSLLQDSSGNTIYF
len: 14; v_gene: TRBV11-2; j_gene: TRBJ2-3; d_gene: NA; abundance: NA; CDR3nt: TGTGCCAGCAGCGTCCCGGAGAGACTTGATACGCAGTATTTT; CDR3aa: CASSVPERLDTQYF
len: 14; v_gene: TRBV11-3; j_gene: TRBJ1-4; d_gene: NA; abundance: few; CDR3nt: TGTGCCAGCAGCCGGATTGTAGCGGGTGAAAAACTGTTTTTT; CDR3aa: CASSRIVAGEKLFF
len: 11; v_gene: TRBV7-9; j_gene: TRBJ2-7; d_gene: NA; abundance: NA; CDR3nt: TGTGCCAGCAGCCCCCTCTACGAGCAGTACTTC; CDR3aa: CASSPLYEQYF
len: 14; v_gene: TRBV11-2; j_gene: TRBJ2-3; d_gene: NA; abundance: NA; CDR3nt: TGTGCCAGCAGCTTAGATCGTGTCACAGATACGCAGTATTTT; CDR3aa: CASSLDRVTDTQYF
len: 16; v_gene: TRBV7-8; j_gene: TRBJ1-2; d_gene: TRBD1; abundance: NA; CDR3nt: TGTGCCAGCAGCCAAGCGGGACAGGTCCTTTCCTATGGCTACACCTTC; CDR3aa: CASSQAGQVLSYGYTF
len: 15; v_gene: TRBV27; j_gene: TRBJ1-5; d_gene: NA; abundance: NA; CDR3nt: TGTGCCAGCAGTCCCACCGGGGGATCGCAGGGGCCCCAGCATTTT; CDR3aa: CASSPTGGSQGPQHF
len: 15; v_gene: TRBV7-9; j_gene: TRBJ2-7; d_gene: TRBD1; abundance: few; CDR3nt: TGTGCCAGCAGCTTACTCCGACAGGGATCCTACGAGCAGTACTTC; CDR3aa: CASSLLRQGSYEQYF
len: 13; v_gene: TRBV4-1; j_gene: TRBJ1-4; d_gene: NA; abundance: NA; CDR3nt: TGCGCCAGCAGTTGGCAAGATAATGAAAAACTGTTTTTT; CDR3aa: CASSWQDNEKLFF
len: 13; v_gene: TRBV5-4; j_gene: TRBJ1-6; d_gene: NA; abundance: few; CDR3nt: TGTGCCAGCAGCATAGACAGAGATTCACCCCTCCACTTT; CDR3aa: CASSIDRDSPLHF
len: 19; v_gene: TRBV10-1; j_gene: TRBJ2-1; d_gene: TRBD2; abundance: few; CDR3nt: TGCGCCAGCAGGTTTAAGGGAGCGGGGGGGCACAGCCCTCCCAATGAGCAGTTCTTC; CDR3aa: CASRFKGAGGHSPPNEQFF
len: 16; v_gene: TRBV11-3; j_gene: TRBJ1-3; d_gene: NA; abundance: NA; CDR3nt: TGTGCCAGCAGTCCTTCCGAGGGGTTCTCTGGAAACACCATATATTTT; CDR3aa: CASSPSEGFSGNTIYF
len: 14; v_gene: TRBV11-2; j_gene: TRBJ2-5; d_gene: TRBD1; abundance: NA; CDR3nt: TGTGCCAGCAGCTTTAACAGGGGCGGGGAGACCCAGTACTTC; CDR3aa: CASSFNRGGETQYF
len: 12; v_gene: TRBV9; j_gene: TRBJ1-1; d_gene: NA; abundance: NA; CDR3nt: TGTGCCAGCAGCGAAGTCGGGGTCGGAGCTTTCTTT; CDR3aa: CASSEVGVGAFF